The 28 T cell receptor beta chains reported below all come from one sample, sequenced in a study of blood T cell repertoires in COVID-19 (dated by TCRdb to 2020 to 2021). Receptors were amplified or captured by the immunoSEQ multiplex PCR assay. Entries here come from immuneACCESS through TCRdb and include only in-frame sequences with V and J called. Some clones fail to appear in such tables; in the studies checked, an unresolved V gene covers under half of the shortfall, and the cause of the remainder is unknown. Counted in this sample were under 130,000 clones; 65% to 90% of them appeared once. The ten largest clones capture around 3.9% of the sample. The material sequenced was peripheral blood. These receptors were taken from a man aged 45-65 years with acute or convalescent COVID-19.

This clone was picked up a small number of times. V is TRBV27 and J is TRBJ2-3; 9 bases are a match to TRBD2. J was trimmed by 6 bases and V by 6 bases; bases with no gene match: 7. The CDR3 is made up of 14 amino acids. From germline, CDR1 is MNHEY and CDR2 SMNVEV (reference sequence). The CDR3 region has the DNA TGTGCCAGCAGGGCGGGAGGGTCCGGGGATACGCAGTATTTT. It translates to CASRAGGSGDTQYF.

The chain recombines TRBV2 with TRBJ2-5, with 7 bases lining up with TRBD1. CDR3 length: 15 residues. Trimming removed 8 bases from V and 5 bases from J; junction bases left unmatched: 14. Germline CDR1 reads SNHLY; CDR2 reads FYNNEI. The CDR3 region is CASGEQGMKGETQYF. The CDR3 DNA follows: TGTGCCAGCGGGGAACAGGGGATGAAGGGGGAGACCCAGTACTTC.

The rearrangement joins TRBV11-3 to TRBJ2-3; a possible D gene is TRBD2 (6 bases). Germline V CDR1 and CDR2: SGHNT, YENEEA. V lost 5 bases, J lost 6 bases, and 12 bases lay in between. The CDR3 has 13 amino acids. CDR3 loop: CASSPNSGDTQYF. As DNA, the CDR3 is TGTGCCAGCAGCCCAAATAGCGGCGATACGCAGTATTTT.

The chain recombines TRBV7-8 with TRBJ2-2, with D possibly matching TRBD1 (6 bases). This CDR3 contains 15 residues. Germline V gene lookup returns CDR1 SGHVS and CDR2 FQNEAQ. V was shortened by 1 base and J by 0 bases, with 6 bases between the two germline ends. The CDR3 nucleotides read TGTGCCAGCAGCTTAGGGACAGCGAACACCGGGGAGCTGTTTTTT. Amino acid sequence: CASSLGTANTGELFF.

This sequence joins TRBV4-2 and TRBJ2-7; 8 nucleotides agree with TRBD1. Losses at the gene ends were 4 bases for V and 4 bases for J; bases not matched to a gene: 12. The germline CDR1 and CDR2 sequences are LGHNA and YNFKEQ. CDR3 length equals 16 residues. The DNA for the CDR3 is TGTGCCAGCAGCCTAAAATCCCAGGGGGCGCCGTACGAGCAGTACTTC. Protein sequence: CASSLKSQGAPYEQYF.

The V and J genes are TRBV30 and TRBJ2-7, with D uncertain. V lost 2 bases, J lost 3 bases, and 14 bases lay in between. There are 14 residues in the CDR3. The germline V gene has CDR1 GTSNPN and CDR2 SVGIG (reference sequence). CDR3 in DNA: TGTGCCTGGAGTCCGAGACTCAGAAACTACGAGCAGTACTTC. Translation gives CAWSPRLRNYEQYF.

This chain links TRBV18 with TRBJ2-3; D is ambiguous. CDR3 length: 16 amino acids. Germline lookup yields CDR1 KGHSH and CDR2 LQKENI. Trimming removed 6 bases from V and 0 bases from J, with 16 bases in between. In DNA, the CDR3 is TGTGCCAGCTCGGCCCTCGACTCGTTTAGCACAGATACGCAGTATTTT. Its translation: CASSALDSFSTDTQYF.

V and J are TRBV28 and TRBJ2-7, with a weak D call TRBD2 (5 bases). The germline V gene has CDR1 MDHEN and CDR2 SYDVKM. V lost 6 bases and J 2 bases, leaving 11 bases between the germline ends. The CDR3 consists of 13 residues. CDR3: CASSPRRPYEQYF. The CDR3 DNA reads TGTGCCAGCAGCCCCAGGAGGCCCTACGAGCAGTACTTC. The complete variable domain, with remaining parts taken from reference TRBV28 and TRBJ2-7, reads DVKVTQSSRYLVKRTGEKVFLECVQDMDHENMFWYRQDPGLGLRLIYFSYDVKMKEKGDIPEGYSVSREKKERFSLILESASTNQTSMYLCASSPRRPYEQYFGPGTRLTVT.

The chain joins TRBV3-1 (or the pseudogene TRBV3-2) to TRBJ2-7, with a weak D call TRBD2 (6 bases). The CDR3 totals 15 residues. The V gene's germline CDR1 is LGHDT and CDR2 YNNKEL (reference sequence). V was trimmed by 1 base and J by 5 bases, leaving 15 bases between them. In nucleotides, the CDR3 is TGTGCCAGCAGCCAAGCTCCCGGGGGTATCAACGAGCAGTACTTC. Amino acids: CASSQAPGGINEQYF.

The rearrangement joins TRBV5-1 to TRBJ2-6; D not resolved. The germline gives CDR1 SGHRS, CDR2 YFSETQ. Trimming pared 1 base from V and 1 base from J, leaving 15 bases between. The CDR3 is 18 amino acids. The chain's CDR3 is CASSLYVSHPSGANVLTF. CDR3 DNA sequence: TGCGCCAGCAGCTTGTATGTCAGTCATCCATCTGGGGCCAACGTCCTGACTTTC. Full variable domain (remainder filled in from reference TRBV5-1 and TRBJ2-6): KAGVTQTPRYLIKTRGQQVTLSCSPISGHRSVSWYQQTPGQGLQFLFEYFSETQRNKGNFPGRFSGRQFSNSRSEMNVSTLELGDSALYLCASSLYVSHPSGANVLTFGAGSRLTVL.

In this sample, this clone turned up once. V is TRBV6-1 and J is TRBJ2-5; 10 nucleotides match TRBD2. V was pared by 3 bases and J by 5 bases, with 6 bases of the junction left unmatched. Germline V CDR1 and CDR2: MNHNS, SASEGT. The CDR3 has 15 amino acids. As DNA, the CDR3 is TGTGCCAGCAGTGAGAATAGCGGGAGGTTGGAGACCCAGTACTTC. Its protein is CASSENSGRLETQYF.

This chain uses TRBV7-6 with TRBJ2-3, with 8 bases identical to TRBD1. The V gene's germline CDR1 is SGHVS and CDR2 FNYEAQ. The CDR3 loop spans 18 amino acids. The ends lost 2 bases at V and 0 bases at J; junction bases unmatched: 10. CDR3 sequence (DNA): TGTGCCAGCAGCTTAAGGGGGACAGGCTTCTCTAGCACAGATACGCAGTATTTT. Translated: CASSLRGTGFSSTDTQYF.

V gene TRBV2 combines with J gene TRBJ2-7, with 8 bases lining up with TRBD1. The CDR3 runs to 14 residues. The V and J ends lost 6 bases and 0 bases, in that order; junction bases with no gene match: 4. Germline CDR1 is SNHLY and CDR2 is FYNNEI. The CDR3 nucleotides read TGTGCCAGCAGGGACAGGGTTCACTCCTACGAGCAGTACTTC. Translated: CASRDRVHSYEQYF. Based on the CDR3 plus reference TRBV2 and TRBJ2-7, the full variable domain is EPEVTQTPSHQVTQMGQEVILRCVPISNHLYFYWYRQILGQKVEFLVSFYNNEISEKSEIFDDQFSVERPDGSNFTLKIRSTKLEDSAMYFCASRDRVHSYEQYFGPGTRLTVT.

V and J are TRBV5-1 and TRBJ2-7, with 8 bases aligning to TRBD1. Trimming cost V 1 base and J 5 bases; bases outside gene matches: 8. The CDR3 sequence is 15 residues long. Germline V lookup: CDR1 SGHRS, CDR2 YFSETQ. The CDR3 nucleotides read TGCGCCAGCAGCTTGAGTACTGACAGGGGAAACGAGCAGTACTTC. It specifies CASSLSTDRGNEQYF.

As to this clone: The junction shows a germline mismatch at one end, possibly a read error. This CDR3 reads CASSPNWGTGGKDF. The CDR3 nucleotides are TGTGCCAGCAGCCCAAATTGGGGGACAGGGGGCAAGGACTTC. This chain uses TRBV7-6 with TRBJ2-7, with TRBD1 matching 12 bases. The CDR3 is made up of 14 amino acids. Per the germline V gene, CDR1 is SGHVS and CDR2 is FNYEAQ.

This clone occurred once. The CDR3 bases are TGTGCCAGCAGTTACCCGACTAGCGGGGCGCGGGAGCAGTTCTTC. As protein: CASSYPTSGAREQFF. The rearrangement joins TRBV6-5 to TRBJ2-1, with TRBD2 identical over 11 bases. J was trimmed by 10 bases and V by 2 bases; bases with no gene match: 7. This CDR3 comprises 15 residues. Germline values: CDR1 MNHEY, CDR2 SVGAGI.

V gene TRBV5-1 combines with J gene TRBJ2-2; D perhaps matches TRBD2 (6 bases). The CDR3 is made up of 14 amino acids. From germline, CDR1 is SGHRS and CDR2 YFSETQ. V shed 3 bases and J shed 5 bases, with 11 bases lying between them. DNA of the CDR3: TGCGCCAGCAGCTCTTGGGCGGGGACCGGGGAGCTGTTTTTT. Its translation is CASSSWAGTGELFF.

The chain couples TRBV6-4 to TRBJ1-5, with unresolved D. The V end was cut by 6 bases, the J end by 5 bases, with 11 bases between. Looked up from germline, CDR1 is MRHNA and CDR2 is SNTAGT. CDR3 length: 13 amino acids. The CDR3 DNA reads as TGTGCCAGCAGCCCTCAACGGGATCAGCCCCAGCATTTT. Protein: CASSPQRDQPQHF.

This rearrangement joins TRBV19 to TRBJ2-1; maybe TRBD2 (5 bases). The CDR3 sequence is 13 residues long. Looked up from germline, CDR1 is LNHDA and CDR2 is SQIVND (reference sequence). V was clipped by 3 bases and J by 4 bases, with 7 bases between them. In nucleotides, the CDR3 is TGTGCCAGTAGTATGAGGAGGTACAATGAGCAGTTCTTC. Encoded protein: CASSMRRYNEQFF.

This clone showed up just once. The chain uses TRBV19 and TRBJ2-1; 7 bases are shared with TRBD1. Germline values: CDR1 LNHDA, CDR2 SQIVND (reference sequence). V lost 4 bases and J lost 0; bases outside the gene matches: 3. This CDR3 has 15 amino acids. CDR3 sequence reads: CASSTQGYSYNEQFF. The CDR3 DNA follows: TGTGCCAGTAGTACACAGGGGTACTCCTACAATGAGCAGTTCTTC.

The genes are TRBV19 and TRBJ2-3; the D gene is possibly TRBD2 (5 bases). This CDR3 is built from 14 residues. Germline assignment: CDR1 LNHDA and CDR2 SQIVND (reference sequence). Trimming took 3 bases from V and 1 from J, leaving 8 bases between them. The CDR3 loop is CASSMDSRTDTQYF. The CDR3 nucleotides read TGTGCCAGTAGTATGGACTCCCGCACAGATACGCAGTATTTT. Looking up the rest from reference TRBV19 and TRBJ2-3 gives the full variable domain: DGGITQSPKYLFRKEGQNVTLSCEQNLNHDAMYWYRQDPGQGLRLIYYSQIVNDFQKGDIAEGYSVSREKKESFPLTVTSAQKNPTAFYLCASSMDSRTDTQYFGPGTRLTVL.

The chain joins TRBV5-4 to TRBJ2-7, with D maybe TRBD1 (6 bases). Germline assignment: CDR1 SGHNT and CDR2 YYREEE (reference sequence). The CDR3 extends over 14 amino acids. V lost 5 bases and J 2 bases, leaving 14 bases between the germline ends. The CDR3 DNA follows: TGTGCCAGCAGTTTACAGGGTGGGCCCTACGAGCAGTACTTC. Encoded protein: CASSLQGGPYEQYF.

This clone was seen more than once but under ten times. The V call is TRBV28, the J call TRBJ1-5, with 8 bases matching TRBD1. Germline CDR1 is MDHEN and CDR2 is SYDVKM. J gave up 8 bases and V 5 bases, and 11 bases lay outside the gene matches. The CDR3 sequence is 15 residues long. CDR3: CASSRFEQGGEPQHF. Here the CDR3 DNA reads TGTGCCAGCAGTCGATTTGAACAGGGGGGTGAGCCCCAGCATTTT.

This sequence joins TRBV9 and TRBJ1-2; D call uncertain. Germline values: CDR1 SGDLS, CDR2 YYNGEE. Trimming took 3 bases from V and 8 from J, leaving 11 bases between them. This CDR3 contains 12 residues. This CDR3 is CASSDPAYGYTF. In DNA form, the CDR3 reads TGTGCCAGCAGCGACCCCGCGTACGGCTACACCTTC.

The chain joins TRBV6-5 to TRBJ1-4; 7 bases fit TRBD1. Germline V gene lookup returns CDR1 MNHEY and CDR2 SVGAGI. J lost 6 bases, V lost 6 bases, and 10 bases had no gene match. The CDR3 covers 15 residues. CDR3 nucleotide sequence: TGTGCCAGCAGAAAGAACAGGGGTTATGATGAAAAACTGTTTTTT. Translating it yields CASRKNRGYDEKLFF.

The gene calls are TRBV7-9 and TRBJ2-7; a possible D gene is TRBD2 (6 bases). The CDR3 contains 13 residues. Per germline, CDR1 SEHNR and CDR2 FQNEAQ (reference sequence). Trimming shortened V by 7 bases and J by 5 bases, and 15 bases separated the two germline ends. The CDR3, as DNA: TGTGCCAGCACGACTTCATGGAGGGACGAGCAGTACTTC. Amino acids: CASTTSWRDEQYF.

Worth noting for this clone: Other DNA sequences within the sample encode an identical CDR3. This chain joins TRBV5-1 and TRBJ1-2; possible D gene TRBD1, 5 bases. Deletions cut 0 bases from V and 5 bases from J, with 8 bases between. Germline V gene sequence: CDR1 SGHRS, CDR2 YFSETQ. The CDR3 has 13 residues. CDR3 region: CASSLGQPYGYTF. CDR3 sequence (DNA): TGCGCCAGCAGCTTGGGACAGCCTTATGGCTACACCTTC.

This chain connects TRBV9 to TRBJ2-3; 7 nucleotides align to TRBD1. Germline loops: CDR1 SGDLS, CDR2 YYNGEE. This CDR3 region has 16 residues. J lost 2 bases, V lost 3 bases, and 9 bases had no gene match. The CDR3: CASSEGARTSTDTQYF. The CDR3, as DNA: TGTGCCAGCAGCGAGGGGGCTAGAACTTCCACAGATACGCAGTATTTT.